The entry below describes one TCR beta chain. This clonotype was detected ten times or more. It lacks a known antigen. No qualities accompany the bases; no much larger clone lies one base away. A library made for alpha chains picked up this beta chain off target, so its size means little. The data stem from a study of spatial heterogeneity in lung cancer (dated by TCRdb to the late 2010s). About the study as a whole: More beta-chain than alpha-chain transcripts were consistently detected, likely reflecting higher beta-chain transcript abundance. At surgery, both alpha and beta chains were TCR-sequenced in 220 tumor regions, about 61 matched nontumor lung samples and some 60 PBMC samples. Nonsynonymous mutation counts, determined by whole-exome sequencing of tumor tissue, were related to features of the TCR repertoire. In the raw uncorrected reads, each unique combination of TCR and UMI appeared on average more than ten times. TCR alpha and beta repertoires were quantitatively compared across multiple tumor regions, matched nontumor lung and blood in non-small cell lung cancer.

The library was obtained by 5' RACE. Instrument on record: NextSeq 500. In the TCR library protocol, a unique molecular identifier was attached to each TCR cDNA molecule so that PCR and sequencing errors could be corrected. As for the original processing: TCR identification, UMI-based error correction and CDR3 extraction were performed with Decombinator tools. TCRs above a frequency of 2 per 1,000, corresponding to the top 1% of the tumor frequency distribution, were defined as expanded. Renyi diversity was calculated using the R vegan package after each repertoire was subsampled 100 times to 5,000 TCRs. CDR3 similarity networks were constructed using string-kernel similarity of amino acid triplets, with links drawn between CDR3s whose pairwise similarity was above 0.82. TCRdb took the public reads, trimmed them with fastp at Q25, ran MiXCR for clone calling and kept in-frame beta chains. Identical CDR3 proteins give one entry, which carries the most common genes and DNA. V and J calls and clone size were set by TCRdb, not the authors. This sample gives 12,000 or so distinct CDR3 sequences in total; approximately 6.2% of them show up just once. The leading ten clones occupy about 9.3% of the sample.

V drops 2 bases and J drops 0 bases, leaving 7 bases in between. Looking up the germline V gene yields CDR1 SGHTA and CDR2 FQGNSA. The CDR3 spans 15 residues, from the cysteine through the phenylalanine. Kept here is only the CDR3 DNA, which spans 45 bases and is read in frame from base 1. The time point label here, explained by the study, means: sample taken at primary tumor resection. TCR sequencing used whole RNA extracted from tumor and nontumor lung tissue, or from cryopreserved PBMC samples, without cell sorting. Donors were over 60 patients with early-stage, untreated non-small cell lung cancer from the lung TRACERx cohort. Only patients with enough RNA available from two or more tumor regions were chosen for TCR sequencing. Tumor and adjacent nontumor lung specimens were reviewed by a lung pathologist before selection. What the research found in general, with its limitations: Confirming at a functional level the hypothesis that regional TCRs recognize regional mutations was considered to require additional single-cell paired TCR alpha and beta sequencing.

The receptor chain draws on TRBV7-2 and TRBJ2-2; possibly the D gene is TRBD2, per 6 matching bases. The clonotype comes from a male donor with early-stage non-small cell lung cancer. The sample in question was normal lung tissue next to the tumor, obtained at surgery. CDR3 reads: CASSLIAANTGELFF. The sequenced DNA is TGTGCCAGCAGCTTAATAGCGGCGAACACCGGGGAGCTGTTTTTT.